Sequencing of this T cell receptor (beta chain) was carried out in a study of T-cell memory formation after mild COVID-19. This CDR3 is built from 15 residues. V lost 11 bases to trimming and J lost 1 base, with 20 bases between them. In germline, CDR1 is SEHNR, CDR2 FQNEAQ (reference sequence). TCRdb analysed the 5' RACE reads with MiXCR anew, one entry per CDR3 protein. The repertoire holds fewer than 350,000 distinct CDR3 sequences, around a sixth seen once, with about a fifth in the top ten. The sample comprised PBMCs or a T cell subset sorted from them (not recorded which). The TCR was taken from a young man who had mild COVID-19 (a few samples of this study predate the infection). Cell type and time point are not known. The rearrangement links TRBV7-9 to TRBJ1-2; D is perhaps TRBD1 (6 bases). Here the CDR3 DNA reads TGTGCCGCCGGGGGGGGGCAGAAAGATAACTATGGCTACACCTTC. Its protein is CAAGGGQKDNYGYTF.